Shown below are 18 T cell receptor beta chains from a single sample sequenced in a study of T cell repertoires in ileal Crohn's disease. Here immunoSEQ multiplex PCR was the method, and the copy in TCRdb shows in-frame clones only, minus some. Altogether approximately 27,000 clones are present, 80% to 90% being singletons, with the ten largest covering roughly 5.5%. Sequences were obtained from ileal tissue. The receptors here all came from an adult with Crohn's disease.

The J gene is TRBJ1-1, the V gene TRBV18; a possible D gene is TRBD1 (5 bases). V was cut by 3 bases and J by 4 bases, with 21 bases left in between. The CDR3 contains 17 residues. CDR1 and CDR2 (germline): KGHSH, LQKENI. The CDR3, as DNA: TGTGCCAGCTCACCTAATGACAGTGGCGGGACGGGCACTGAAGCTTTCTTT. This sequence encodes CASSPNDSGGTGTEAFF. Complete variable domain (other parts from reference TRBV18 and TRBJ1-1): NAGVMQNPRHLVRRRGQEARLRCSPMKGHSHVYWYRQLPEEGLKFMVYLQKENIIDESGMPKERFSAEFPKEGPSILRIQQVVRGDSAAYFCASSPNDSGGTGTEAFFGQGTRLTVV.

The genes are TRBV7-2 and TRBJ2-3, with 7 bases that match TRBD1. From germline, CDR1 is SGHTA and CDR2 FQGNSA. V lost 2 bases and J lost 2; bases outside the gene matches: 4. This CDR3 is 15 amino acids long. CDR3 in amino acids: CASSLMTGNTDTQYF. CDR3 sequence (DNA): TGTGCCAGCAGCTTAATGACAGGGAACACAGATACGCAGTATTTT.

This clone was found a few times. J is TRBJ2-7 and V is TRBV14; D ambiguous. The CDR3 consists of 15 residues. CDR1 and CDR2 (germline): SGHDN, FVKESK. V gave up 0 bases and J gave up 2 bases, with 11 bases separating them. Here the CDR3 reads CASSQDLSRAYEQYF. CDR3 bases: TGTGCCAGCAGCCAAGATTTGAGTCGAGCCTACGAGCAGTACTTC.

The chain joins TRBV2 to TRBJ2-1; 13 positions match TRBD2. With V trimmed by 5 bases and J by 6 bases, 4 bases remained unmatched. Per germline, CDR1 SNHLY and CDR2 FYNNEI. There are 15 residues in the CDR3. The CDR3 loop reads CASSSTSGGSNEQFF. The CDR3 DNA sequence: TGTGCCAGCAGTTCGACTAGCGGGGGGAGCAATGAGCAGTTCTTC.

The chain combines TRBV29-1 with TRBJ2-5; D remains ambiguous. Germline values: CDR1 SQVTM, CDR2 ANQGSEA. The CDR3 is 12 amino acids. V was trimmed by 4 bases and J by 0 bases, leaving 6 bases between them. The CDR3 nucleotides are TGCAGCGTTGGTCGGGACCAAGAGACCCAGTACTTC. This sequence encodes CSVGRDQETQYF.

The chain is built from TRBV25-1 and TRBJ2-5; 9 bases match TRBD1. Germline V lookup: CDR1 MGHDK, CDR2 SYGVNS. V shed 4 bases, J shed 3 bases, and the junction held 6 bases outside the gene matches. This CDR3 is 15 amino acids long. The CDR3 protein is CASSARTGDEETQYF. In DNA, the CDR3 is TGTGCCAGCAGTGCCCGGACAGGGGATGAAGAGACCCAGTACTTC.

The rearrangement joins TRBV15 to TRBJ2-1; 10 bases align to TRBD2. The trim removed 0 bases at V and 0 bases at J, leaving 2 bases unmatched. Germline lookup yields CDR1 LNHNV and CDR2 YYDKDF (reference sequence). This CDR3 comprises 17 residues. The CDR3 sequence is CATSRDSSGGSYNEQFF. CDR3 nucleotides: TGTGCCACCAGCAGAGATTCTAGCGGGGGCTCCTACAATGAGCAGTTCTTC. Supplemented by reference TRBV15 and TRBJ2-1, the full variable domain reads DAMVIQNPRYQVTQFGKPVTLSCSQTLNHNVMYWYQQKSSQAPKLLFHYYDKDFNNEADTPDNFQSRRPNTSFCFLDIRSPGLGDTAMYLCATSRDSSGGSYNEQFFGPGTRLTVL.

The chain recombines TRBV4-3 with TRBJ1-1; D is ambiguous. Trimming cost V 0 bases and J 5 bases, with 13 bases left between them. This CDR3 has 15 amino acids. Germline V lookup: CDR1 LGHNA, CDR2 YSLEER. CDR3 coding DNA: TGCGCCAGCAGCCAAGATCTAGGAGGGTTAACTGAAGCTTTCTTT. This translates into CASSQDLGGLTEAFF.

This clone was seen a few times. The rearrangement links TRBV7-2 to TRBJ1-2; TRBD1 aligns across 8 bases. The CDR3 is made up of 18 amino acids. The V and J ends lost 1 base and 4 bases, in that order; junction bases with no gene match: 14. In germline, CDR1 is SGHTA, CDR2 FQGNSA. CDR3 in DNA: TGTGCCAGCAGCTTAGTTCCAGGGGGCGCCGGAACCCCCTATGGCTACACCTTC. It codes for CASSLVPGGAGTPYGYTF.

The V and J genes are TRBV6-5 and TRBJ2-3, with 10 bases fitting TRBD2. Germline loops: CDR1 MNHEY, CDR2 SVGAGI. The ends lost 4 bases at V and 0 bases at J; junction bases unmatched: 1. The CDR3 length is 15 residues. Here the CDR3 DNA reads TGTGCCAGCAGTTGGGGACTAGCGAGCACAGATACGCAGTATTTT. Translating it yields CASSWGLASTDTQYF.

This CDR3 reads CASSWGGSYEQYF. CDR3 DNA: TGCGCCAGCAGCTGGGGGGGCTCCTACGAGCAGTACTTC. The chain carries TRBV5-1 and TRBJ2-7; 7 bases line up with TRBD2. The germline V gene has CDR1 SGHRS and CDR2 YFSETQ. Trimming removed 3 bases from V and 0 bases from J; junction bases left unmatched: 0. The CDR3 is 13 amino acids.

The rearrangement joins TRBV4-3 to TRBJ2-5; 7 positions match TRBD1. The CDR3 totals 15 residues. V was pared by 5 bases and J by 2 bases, with 8 bases of the junction left unmatched. Germline lookup yields CDR1 LGHNA and CDR2 YSLEER. CDR3 nucleotides: TGCGCCAGCAGCTATTCAGCACAGGGGCAAGAGACCCAGTACTTC. Protein: CASSYSAQGQETQYF.

The chain carries TRBV28 and TRBJ2-4, with a tentative D call TRBD2 (6 bases). The germline CDR1 and CDR2 sequences are MDHEN and SYDVKM. The CDR3 spans 17 residues. V lost 1 base and J lost 3, with 16 bases in between. The DNA for the CDR3 is TGTGCCAGCAGTTTATCGACTAGTCTCAGGAGCAAAAACATTCAGTACTTC. The encoded protein is CASSLSTSLRSKNIQYF.

The V and J genes are TRBV4-3 and TRBJ2-6; D might be TRBD1 (6 bases). V was clipped by 6 bases and J by 2 bases, with 14 bases between them. The germline gives CDR1 LGHNA, CDR2 YSLEER. The CDR3 is 16 residues long. The CDR3 reads CASSLRTGTGANVLTF. The CDR3 DNA reads as TGCGCCAGCAGTCTTCGTACAGGGACTGGGGCCAACGTCCTGACTTTC.

The CDR3 protein is CASSELGALTPDTQYF. CDR3 DNA sequence: TGCGCCAGCAGTGAGCTTGGGGCCTTGACGCCAGATACGCAGTATTTT. This chain links TRBV10-2 with TRBJ2-3, with D perhaps matching TRBD1 (5 bases). From germline, CDR1 is WSHSY and CDR2 SAAADI. The CDR3 has 16 residues. V lost 2 bases and J 4 bases, leaving 16 bases between the germline ends.

The chain combines TRBV4-1 with TRBJ2-3, with 7 nucleotides matching TRBD2. CDR1 is MGHRA and CDR2 is YSYEKL in the germline V gene. This CDR3 has 14 amino acids. Losses at the gene ends were 5 bases for V and 0 bases for J; bases not matched to a gene: 2. CDR3 coding DNA: TGCGCCAGCAGCAGCGGGGAGAGCACAGATACGCAGTATTTT. This encodes CASSSGESTDTQYF.

The chain has TRBV29-1 and TRBJ2-7; 9 nucleotides match TRBD1. This CDR3 is 13 amino acids long. CDR1 and CDR2 from the germline V gene are SQVTM and ANQGSEA. V lost 7 bases and J lost 2; bases outside the gene matches: 6. DNA for the CDR3: TGCAGCGCTGGCCGGGACAGGGCCTACGAGCAGTACTTC. Protein: CSAGRDRAYEQYF.

This chain joins TRBV29-1 and TRBJ2-3; 9 bases align to TRBD1. Germline V gives CDR1 SQVTM, CDR2 ANQGSEA. The CDR3 extends over 15 amino acids. The junction had 8 bases not matched to a gene; V was cut back by 0 bases and J by 7 bases. The CDR3 reads CSVEDLRDREYTQYF. CDR3 nucleotides: TGCAGCGTTGAAGATCTTAGGGACAGGGAGTATACGCAGTATTTT.